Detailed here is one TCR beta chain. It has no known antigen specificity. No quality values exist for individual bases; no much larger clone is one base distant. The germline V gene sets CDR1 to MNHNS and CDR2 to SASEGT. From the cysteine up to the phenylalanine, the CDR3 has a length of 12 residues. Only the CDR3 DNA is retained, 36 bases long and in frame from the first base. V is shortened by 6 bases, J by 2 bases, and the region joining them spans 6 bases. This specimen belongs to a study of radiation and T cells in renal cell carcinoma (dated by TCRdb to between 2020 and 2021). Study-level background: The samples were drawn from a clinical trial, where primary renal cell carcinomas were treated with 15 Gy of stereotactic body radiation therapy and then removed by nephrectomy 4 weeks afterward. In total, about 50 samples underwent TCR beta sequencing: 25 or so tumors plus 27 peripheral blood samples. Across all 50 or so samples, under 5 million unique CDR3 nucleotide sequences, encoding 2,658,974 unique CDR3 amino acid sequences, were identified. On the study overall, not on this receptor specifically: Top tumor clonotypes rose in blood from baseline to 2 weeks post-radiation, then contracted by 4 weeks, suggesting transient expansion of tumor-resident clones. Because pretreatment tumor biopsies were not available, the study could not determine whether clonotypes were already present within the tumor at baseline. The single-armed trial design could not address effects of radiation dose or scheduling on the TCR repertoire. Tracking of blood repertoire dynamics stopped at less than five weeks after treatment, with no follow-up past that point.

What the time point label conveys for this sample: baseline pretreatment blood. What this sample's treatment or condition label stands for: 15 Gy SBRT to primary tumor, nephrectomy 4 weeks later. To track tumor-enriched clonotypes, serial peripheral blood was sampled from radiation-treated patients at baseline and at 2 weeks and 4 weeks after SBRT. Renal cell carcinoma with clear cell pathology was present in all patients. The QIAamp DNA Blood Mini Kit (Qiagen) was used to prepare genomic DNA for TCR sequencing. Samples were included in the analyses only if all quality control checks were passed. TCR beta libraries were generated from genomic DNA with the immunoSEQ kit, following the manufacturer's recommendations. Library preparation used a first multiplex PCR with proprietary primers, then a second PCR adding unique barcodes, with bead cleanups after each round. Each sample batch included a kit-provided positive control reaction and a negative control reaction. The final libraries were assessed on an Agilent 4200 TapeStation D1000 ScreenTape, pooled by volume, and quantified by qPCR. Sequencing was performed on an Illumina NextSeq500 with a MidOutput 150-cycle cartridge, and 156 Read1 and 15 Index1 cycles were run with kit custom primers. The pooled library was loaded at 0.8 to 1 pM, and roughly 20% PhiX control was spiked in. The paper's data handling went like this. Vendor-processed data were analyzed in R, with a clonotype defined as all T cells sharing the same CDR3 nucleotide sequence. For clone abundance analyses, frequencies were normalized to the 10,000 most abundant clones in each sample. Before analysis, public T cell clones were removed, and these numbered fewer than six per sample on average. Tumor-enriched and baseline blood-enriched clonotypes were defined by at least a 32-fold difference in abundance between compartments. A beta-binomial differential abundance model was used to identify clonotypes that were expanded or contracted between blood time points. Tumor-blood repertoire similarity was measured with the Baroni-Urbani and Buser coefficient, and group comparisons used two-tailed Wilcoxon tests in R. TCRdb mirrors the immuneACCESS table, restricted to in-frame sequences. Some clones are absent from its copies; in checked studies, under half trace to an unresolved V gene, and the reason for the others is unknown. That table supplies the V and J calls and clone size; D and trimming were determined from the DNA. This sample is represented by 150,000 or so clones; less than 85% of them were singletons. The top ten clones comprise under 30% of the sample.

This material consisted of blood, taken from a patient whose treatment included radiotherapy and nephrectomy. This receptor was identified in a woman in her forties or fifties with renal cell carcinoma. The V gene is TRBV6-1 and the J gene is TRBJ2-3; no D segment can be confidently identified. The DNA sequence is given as TGTGCCAGCAGGGCAGACACAGATACGCAGTATTTT. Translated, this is CASRADTDTQYF.